Sequencing of this T cell receptor beta chain was carried out in a study of blood T cell repertoires in COVID-19. Sequencing used immunoSEQ multiplex PCR; TCRdb keeps in-frame clones, though not all of them. The repertoire consists of 85,000 to 100,000 clones, with 90% occurring once and the leading ten covering 1.7%. This sequence was found in a man aged 55 to 70 with acute or convalescent COVID-19. The sample comprised peripheral blood.

The CDR3 nucleotides are TGTGCCAGCAGCCAGAAACAGGGGAGTGGATATGGCTACACCTTC. This sequence encodes CASSQKQGSGYGYTF. The chain joins TRBV7-8 to TRBJ1-2; TRBD1 matches at 7 bases. V shed 5 bases, J shed 5 bases, and the junction held 11 bases outside the gene matches. CDR1 is SGHVS and CDR2 is FQNEAQ in the germline V gene. This CDR3 contains 15 residues.